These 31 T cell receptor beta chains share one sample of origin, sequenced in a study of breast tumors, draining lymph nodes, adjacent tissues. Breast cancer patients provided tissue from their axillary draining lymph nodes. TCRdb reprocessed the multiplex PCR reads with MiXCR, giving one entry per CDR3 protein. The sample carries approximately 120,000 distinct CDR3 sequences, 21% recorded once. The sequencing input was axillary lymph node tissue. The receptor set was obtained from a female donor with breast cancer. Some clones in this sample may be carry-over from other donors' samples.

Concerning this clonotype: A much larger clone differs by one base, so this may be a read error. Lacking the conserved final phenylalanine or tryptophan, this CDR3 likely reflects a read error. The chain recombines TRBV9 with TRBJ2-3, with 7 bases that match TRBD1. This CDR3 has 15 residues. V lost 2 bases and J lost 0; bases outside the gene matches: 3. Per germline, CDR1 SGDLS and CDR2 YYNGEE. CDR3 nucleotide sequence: TGTGCCAGCAGCGTGAGGGGGCTAAGCACAGATACGCAGTATCTT. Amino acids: CASSVRGLSTDTQYL.

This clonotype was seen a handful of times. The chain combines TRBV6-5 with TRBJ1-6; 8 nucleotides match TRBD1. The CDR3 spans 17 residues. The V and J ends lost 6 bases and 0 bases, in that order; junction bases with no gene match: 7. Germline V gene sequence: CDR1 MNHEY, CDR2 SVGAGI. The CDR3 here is CASRKTGANSYNSPLHF. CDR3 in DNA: TGTGCCAGCAGGAAGACAGGGGCGAACTCCTATAATTCACCCCTCCACTTT.

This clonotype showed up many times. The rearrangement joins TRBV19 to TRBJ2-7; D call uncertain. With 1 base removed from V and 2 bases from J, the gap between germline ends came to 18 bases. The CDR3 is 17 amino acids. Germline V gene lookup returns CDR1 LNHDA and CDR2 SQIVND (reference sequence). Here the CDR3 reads CASSIGLSIQKTYEQYF. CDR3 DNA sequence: TGTGCCAGTAGTATAGGCCTGAGTATCCAAAAGACCTACGAGCAGTACTTC. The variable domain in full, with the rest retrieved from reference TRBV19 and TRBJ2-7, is DGGITQSPKYLFRKEGQNVTLSCEQNLNHDAMYWYRQDPGQGLRLIYYSQIVNDFQKGDIAEGYSVSREKKESFPLTVTSAQKNPTAFYLCASSIGLSIQKTYEQYFGPGTRLTVT.

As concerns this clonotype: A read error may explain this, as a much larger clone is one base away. The DNA for the CDR3 is TGTGCCAGCGTGGGACAGGGGAAACGCTACGAGCAGCACTTC. Protein product: CASVGQGKRYEQHF. The chain joins TRBV28 to TRBJ2-7; TRBD1 agrees at 10 bases. Germline CDR1 and CDR2: MDHEN and SYDVKM. The CDR3 loop spans 14 amino acids. Drawing the rest from reference TRBV28 and TRBJ2-7, the complete variable domain is DVKVTQSSRYLVKRTGEKVFLECVQDMDHENMFWYRQDPGLGLRLIYFSYDVKMKEKGDIPEGYSVSREKKERFSLILESASTNQTSMYLCASVGQGKRYEQHFGPGTRLTVT.

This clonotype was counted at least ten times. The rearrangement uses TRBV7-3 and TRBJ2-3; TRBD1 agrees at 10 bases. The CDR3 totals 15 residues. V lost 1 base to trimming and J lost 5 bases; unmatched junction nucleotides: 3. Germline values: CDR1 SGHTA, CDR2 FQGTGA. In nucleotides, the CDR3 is TGTGCCAGCAGCTTAAGTAGGGACAGGGGAGATACGCAGTATTTT. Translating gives CASSLSRDRGDTQYF.

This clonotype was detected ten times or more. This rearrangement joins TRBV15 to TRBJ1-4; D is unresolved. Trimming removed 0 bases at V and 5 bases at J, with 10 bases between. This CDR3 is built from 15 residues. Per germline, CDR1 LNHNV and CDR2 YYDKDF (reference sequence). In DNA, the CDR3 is TGTGCCACCAGCAGAGATAAGGGAGGAAATGAAAAACTGTTTTTT. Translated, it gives CATSRDKGGNEKLFF.

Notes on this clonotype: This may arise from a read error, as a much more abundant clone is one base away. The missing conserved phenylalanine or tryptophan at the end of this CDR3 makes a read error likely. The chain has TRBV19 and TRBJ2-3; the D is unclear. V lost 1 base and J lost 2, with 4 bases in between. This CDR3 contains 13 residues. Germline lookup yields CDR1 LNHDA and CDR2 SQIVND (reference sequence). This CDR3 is CASSIAVTDTQYL. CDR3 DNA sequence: TGTGCCAGTAGTATAGCGGTCACAGATACGCAGTATCTT.

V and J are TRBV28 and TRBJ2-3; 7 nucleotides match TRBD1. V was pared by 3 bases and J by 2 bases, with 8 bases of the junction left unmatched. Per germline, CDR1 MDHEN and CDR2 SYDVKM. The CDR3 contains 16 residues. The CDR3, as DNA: TGTGCCAGCAGTTTGGTCCAGGGGGATAACACAGATACGCAGTATTTT. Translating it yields CASSLVQGDNTDTQYF.

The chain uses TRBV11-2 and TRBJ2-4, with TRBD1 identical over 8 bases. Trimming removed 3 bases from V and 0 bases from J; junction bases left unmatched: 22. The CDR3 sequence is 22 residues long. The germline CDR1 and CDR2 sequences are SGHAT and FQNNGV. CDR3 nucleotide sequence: TGTGCCAGCAGCTTTTCCCTTGAGGGAGGACAGGGATCTTGGGCAGCCAAAAACATTCAGTACTTC. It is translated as CASSFSLEGGQGSWAAKNIQYF.

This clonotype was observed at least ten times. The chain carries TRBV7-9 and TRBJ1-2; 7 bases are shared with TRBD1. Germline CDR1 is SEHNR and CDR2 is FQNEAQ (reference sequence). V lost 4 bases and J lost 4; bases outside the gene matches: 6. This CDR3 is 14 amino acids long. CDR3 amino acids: CASSSTDRIYGYTF. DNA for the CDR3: TGTGCCAGCAGCTCGACGGACAGGATCTATGGCTACACCTTC.

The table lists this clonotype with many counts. CDR3 nucleotide sequence: TGTGCCAGCAGTGTGACAGGGGTTGTCTATGGCTACACCTTC. Translated, it gives CASSVTGVVYGYTF. V is TRBV6-1 and J is TRBJ1-2; TRBD1 matches 8 bases. This CDR3 has 14 residues. Germline CDR1 MNHNS, CDR2 SASEGT. V lost 4 bases, J lost 4 bases, and 5 bases stayed unmatched.

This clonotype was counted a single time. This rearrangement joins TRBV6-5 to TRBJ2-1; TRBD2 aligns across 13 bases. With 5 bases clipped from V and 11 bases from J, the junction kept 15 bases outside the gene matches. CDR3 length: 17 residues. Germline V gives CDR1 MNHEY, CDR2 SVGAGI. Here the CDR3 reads CASSRGLAGVAHPQQFF. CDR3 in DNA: TGTGCCAGCAGTCGCGGACTAGCGGGAGTGGCCCATCCGCAGCAGTTCTTC.

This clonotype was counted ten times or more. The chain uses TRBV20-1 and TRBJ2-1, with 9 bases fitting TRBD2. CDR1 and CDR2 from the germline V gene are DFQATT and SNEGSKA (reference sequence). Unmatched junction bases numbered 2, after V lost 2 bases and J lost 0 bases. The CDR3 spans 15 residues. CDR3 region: CSARRSGSSYNEQFF. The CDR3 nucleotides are TGCAGTGCTAGACGTAGCGGGAGCTCCTACAATGAGCAGTTCTTC.

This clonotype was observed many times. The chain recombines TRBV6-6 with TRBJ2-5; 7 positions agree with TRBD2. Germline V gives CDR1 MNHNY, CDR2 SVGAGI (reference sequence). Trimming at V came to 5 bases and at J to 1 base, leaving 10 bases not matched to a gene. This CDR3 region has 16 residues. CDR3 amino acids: CASSDPAGPSQETQYF. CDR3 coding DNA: TGTGCCAGCAGTGACCCAGCGGGACCTTCCCAAGAGACCCAGTACTTC.

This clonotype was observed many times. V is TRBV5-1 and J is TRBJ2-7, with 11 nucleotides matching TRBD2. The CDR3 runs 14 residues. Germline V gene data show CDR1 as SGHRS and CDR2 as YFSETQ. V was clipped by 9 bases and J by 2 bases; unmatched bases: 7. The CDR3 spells CATRLAGGPYEQYF. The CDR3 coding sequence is TGCGCCACCCGATTAGCGGGAGGGCCCTACGAGCAGTACTTC.

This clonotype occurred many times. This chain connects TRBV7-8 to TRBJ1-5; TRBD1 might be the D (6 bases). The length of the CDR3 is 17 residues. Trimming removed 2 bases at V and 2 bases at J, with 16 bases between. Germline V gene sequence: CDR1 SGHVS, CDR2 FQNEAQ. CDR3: CASSLTPSRGGNQPQHF. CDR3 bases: TGTGCCAGCAGCTTAACCCCGAGCAGGGGAGGCAATCAGCCCCAGCATTTT.

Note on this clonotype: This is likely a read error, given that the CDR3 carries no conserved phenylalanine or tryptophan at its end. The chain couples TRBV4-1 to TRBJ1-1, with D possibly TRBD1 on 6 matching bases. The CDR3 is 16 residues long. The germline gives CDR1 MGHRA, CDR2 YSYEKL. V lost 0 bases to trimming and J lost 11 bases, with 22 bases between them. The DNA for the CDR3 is TGCGCCAGCAGCCAAGATCCGGGGGGGGCAACCAACTACGCTTTCCTT. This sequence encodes CASSQDPGGATNYAFL.

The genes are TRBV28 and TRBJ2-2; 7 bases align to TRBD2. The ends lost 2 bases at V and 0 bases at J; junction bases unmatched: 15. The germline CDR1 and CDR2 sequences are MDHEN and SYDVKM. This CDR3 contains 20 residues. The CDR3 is CASSLPTSWNEGSNTGELFF. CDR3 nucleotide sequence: TGTGCCAGCAGTTTACCGACTAGCTGGAACGAGGGATCGAACACCGGGGAGCTGTTTTTT.

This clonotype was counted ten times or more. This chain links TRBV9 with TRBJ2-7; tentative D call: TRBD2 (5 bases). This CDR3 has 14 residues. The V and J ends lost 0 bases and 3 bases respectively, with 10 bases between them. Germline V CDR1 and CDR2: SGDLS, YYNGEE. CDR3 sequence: CASSVGPGNYEQYF. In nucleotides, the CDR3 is TGTGCCAGCAGCGTAGGTCCCGGGAACTACGAGCAGTACTTC. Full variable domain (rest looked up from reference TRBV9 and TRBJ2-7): DSGVTQTPKHLITATGQRVTLRCSPRSGDLSVYWYQQSLDQGLQFLIQYYNGEERAKGNILERFSAQQFPDLHSELNLSSLELGDSALYFCASSVGPGNYEQYFGPGTRLTVT.

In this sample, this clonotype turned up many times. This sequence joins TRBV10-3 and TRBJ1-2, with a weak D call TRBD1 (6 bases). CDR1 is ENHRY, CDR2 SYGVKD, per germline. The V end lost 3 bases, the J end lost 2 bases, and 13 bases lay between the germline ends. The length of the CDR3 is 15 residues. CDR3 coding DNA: TGTGCCATCAGTGATTTTCGGGACACCAACTATGGCTACACCTTC. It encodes CAISDFRDTNYGYTF.

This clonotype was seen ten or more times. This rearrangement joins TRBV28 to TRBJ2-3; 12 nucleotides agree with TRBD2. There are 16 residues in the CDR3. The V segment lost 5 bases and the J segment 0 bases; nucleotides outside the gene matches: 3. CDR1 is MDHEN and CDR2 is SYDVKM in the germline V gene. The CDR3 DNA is TGTGCCAGCAGTCGAGGACTAGCGGGGAGCACAGATACGCAGTATTTT. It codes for CASSRGLAGSTDTQYF.

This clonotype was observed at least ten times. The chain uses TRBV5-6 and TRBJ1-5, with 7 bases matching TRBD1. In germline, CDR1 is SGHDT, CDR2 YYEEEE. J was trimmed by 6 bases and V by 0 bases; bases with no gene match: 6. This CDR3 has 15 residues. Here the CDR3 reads CASSLGTGLRQPQHF. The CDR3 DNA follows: TGTGCCAGCAGCTTGGGGACAGGCCTTCGTCAGCCCCAGCATTTT.

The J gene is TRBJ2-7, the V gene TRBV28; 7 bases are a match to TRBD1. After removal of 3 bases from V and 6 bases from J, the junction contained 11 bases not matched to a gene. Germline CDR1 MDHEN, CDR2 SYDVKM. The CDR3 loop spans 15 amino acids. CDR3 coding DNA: TGTGCCAGCAGTTTTCCGGGACAGATTCCTCTCGAGCAGTACTTC. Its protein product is CASSFPGQIPLEQYF.

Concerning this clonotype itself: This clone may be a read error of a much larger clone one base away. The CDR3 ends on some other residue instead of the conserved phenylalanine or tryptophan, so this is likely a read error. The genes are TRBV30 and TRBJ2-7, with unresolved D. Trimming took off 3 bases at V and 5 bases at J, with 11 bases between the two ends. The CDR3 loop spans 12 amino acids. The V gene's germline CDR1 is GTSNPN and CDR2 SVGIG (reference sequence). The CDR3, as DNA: TGTGCCTGGAGAAGGGATATCGACGAGCAGTACCTC. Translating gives CAWRRDIDEQYL.

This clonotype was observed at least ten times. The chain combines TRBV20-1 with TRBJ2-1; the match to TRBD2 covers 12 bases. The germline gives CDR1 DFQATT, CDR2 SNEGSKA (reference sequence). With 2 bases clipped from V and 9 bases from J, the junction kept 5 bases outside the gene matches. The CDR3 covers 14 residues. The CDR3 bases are TGCAGTGCTAGATCTAGCGGGAGGGCCCTTGAGCAGTTCTTC. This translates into CSARSSGRALEQFF.

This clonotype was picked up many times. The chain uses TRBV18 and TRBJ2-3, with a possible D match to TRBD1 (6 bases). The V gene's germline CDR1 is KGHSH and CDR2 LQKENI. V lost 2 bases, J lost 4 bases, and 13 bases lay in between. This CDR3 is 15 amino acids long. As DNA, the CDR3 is TGTGCCAGCTCACCATCGAGGGGGATTGCAGATACGCAGTATTTT. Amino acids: CASSPSRGIADTQYF. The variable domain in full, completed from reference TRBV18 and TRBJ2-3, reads NAGVMQNPRHLVRRRGQEARLRCSPMKGHSHVYWYRQLPEEGLKFMVYLQKENIIDESGMPKERFSAEFPKEGPSILRIQQVVRGDSAAYFCASSPSRGIADTQYFGPGTRLTVL.

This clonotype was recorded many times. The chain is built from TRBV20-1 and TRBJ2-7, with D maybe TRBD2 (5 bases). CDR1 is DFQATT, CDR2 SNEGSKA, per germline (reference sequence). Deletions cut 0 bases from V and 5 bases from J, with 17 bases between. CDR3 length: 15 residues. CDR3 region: CSARDKWLAANEQYF. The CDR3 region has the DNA TGCAGTGCTAGAGATAAATGGCTAGCTGCCAACGAGCAGTACTTC.

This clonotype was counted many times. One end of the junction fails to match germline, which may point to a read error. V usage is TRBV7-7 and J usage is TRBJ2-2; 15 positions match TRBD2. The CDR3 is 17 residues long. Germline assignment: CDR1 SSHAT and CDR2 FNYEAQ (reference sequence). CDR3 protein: CASSIGLAGGPIGELFF. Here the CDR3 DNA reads TGTGCTAGCAGCATCGGACTAGCGGGAGGGCCTATCGGGGAGCTGTTTTTT.

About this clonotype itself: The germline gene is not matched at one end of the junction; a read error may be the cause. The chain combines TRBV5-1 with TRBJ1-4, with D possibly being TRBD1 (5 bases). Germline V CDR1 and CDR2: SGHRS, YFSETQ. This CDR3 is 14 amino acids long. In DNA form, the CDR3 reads TGCGCCAGCAGCTTGGTGGGGGGGGGTGAAGAACTGTTTTTT. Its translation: CASSLVGGGEELFF.

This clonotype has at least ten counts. DNA for the CDR3: TGTGCCAGCCGAAGAAGGGGGGGAGTCACCTACAATGAGCAGTTCTTC. Its translation is CASRRRGGVTYNEQFF. The chain recombines TRBV19 with TRBJ2-1, with D tentatively TRBD2 (7 bases). Trimming stripped 9 bases from V and 2 bases from J, with 20 bases between. Germline V gives CDR1 LNHDA, CDR2 SQIVND (reference sequence). CDR3 length: 16 residues.

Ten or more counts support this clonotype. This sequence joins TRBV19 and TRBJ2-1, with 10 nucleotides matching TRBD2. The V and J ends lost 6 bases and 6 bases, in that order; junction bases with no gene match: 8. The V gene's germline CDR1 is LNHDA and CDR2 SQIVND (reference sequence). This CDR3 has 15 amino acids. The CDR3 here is CASRLTSGSLNEQFF. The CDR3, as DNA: TGTGCCAGTAGATTGACTAGCGGGTCTCTCAATGAGCAGTTCTTC.